These 16 T cell receptor beta chains share one sample of origin, sequenced in a study of PD-1 blockade in classical Hodgkin lymphoma. The table came from immunoSEQ multiplex PCR; TCRdb's copy has only in-frame clones and leaves some out. Found here are around 30,000 clones, more than 85% of them singletons; the top ten hold about 0.22%. Described time point: newly diagnosed, previously untreated cHL patient sample. The study purified CD4+ T cells from thawed PBMCs using magnetic negative selection. The sequencing input was CD4+ T cells from blood. The receptors originated from a human donor with classical Hodgkin lymphoma.

The chain combines TRBV21-1 with TRBJ2-7; the listed D gene, TRBD2, was not tested against the DNA. TRBV21-1 is deemed a pseudogene. The CDR3 is made up of 14 amino acids. DNA for the CDR3: TGTGCCAGCAGCACGGGGGGTATTTCCTACGAGCAGTACTTC. It yields the protein CASSTGGISYEQYF.

The gene calls are TRBV18 and TRBJ1-2; no firm D call. The CDR3 has 14 amino acids. The V and J ends lost 5 bases and 0 bases respectively, with 10 bases between them. Germline V gives CDR1 KGHSH, CDR2 LQKENI. The CDR3 DNA is TGTGCCAGCTCAAGGGCGAGCTCTAACTATGGCTACACCTTC. Translating gives CASSRASSNYGYTF.

CDR3 DNA: TGTGCCAGCAGTTTGGGGGGGGCAGGGGATTATTACTATGGCTACACCTTC. Amino acids: CASSLGGAGDYYYGYTF. This chain joins TRBV28 and TRBJ1-2; maybe TRBD1 (6 bases). CDR1 and CDR2 (germline): MDHEN, SYDVKM. The CDR3 loop spans 17 amino acids. V lost 3 bases, J lost 3 bases, and 20 bases lay in between.

The chain recombines TRBV18 with TRBJ1-1; 10 nucleotides agree with TRBD1. The J segment lost 5 bases and the V segment lost 6 bases, leaving 6 bases of the junction unmatched. The CDR3 consists of 14 residues. The V gene's germline CDR1 is KGHSH and CDR2 LQKENI. DNA of the CDR3: TGTGCCAGCTCCCGGGACAGGGGATGGACTGAAGCTTTCTTT. Its protein product is CASSRDRGWTEAFF.

V usage is TRBV7-9 and J usage is TRBJ1-5, with D possibly TRBD1 on 6 matching bases. The V and J ends lost 1 base and 7 bases respectively, with 17 bases between them. CDR1 is SEHNR, CDR2 FQNEAQ, per germline (reference sequence). The CDR3 has 16 amino acids. The chain's CDR3 is CASSLGHLGGGQPQHF. CDR3 nucleotide sequence: TGTGCCAGCAGCTTAGGGCATCTAGGGGGTGGACAGCCCCAGCATTTT.

The CDR3 sequence is CASSLWLSAGAGEQFF. The CDR3 DNA reads as TGTGCCAGCAGTTTGTGGCTAAGTGCGGGAGCCGGTGAGCAGTTCTTC. This chain connects TRBV28 to TRBJ2-1; 7 bases align to TRBD2. Germline trimming cut 3 bases from V and 9 bases from J; bases unmatched to any gene: 14. The germline CDR1 and CDR2 sequences are MDHEN and SYDVKM. This CDR3 has 16 residues.

This clone was observed a few times. This chain connects TRBV7-9 to TRBJ1-1, with unresolved D. The CDR3 totals 15 residues. Per the germline V gene, CDR1 is SEHNR and CDR2 is FQNEAQ (reference sequence). Trimming removed 4 bases at V and 6 bases at J, with 18 bases between. For the CDR3, the DNA is TGTGCCAGCAGCTCGAGAACCTCACCGAGTCCTGAAGCTTTCTTT. Its translation: CASSSRTSPSPEAFF.

This clone was observed a single time. V gene TRBV5-1 combines with J gene TRBJ2-5; D not certain. CDR1 is SGHRS, CDR2 YFSETQ, per germline. V shed 4 bases and J shed 2 bases, with 6 bases lying between them. The CDR3 has 12 residues. In nucleotides, the CDR3 is TGCGCCAGCAGCCCAAATCAAGAGACCCAGTACTTC. This gives the protein CASSPNQETQYF. The full variable domain, completed using reference TRBV5-1 and TRBJ2-5, is KAGVTQTPRYLIKTRGQQVTLSCSPISGHRSVSWYQQTPGQGLQFLFEYFSETQRNKGNFPGRFSGRQFSNSRSEMNVSTLELGDSALYLCASSPNQETQYFGPGTRLLVL.

CDR3 sequence reads: CASSEAPGSTEAFF. CDR3 coding DNA: TGTGCCAGCAGTGAAGCTCCGGGTTCCACTGAAGCTTTCTTT. This sequence joins TRBV2 and TRBJ1-1; D is ambiguous. V lost 0 bases to trimming and J lost 4 bases, with 9 bases between them. Germline-derived CDR1 and CDR2 are SNHLY and FYNNEI. This CDR3 has 14 amino acids.

This sequence joins TRBV28 and TRBJ1-2; D is perhaps TRBD1 (5 bases). Per germline, CDR1 MDHEN and CDR2 SYDVKM. The ends were cut back, 2 bases at V and 8 bases at J, with 15 bases in the middle. CDR3 length: 14 residues. CDR3 residues: CASSLGGRVGGYTF. The CDR3 nucleotides are TGTGCCAGCAGTTTAGGTGGCAGGGTAGGCGGCTACACCTTC.

This chain joins TRBV27 and TRBJ1-1; possibly TRBD1 for D (5 bases). V was pared by 6 bases and J by 0 bases, with 17 bases between. The CDR3 length is 16 residues. From germline, CDR1 is MNHEY and CDR2 SMNVEV (reference sequence). CDR3 bases: TGTGCCAGCAGGCATTCCCGTGGGACGCTGAACACTGAAGCTTTCTTT. It specifies CASRHSRGTLNTEAFF.

This clone was detected only once. The chain employs TRBV6-5 and TRBJ1-2; weak D call: TRBD1 (5 bases). The V gene's germline CDR1 is MNHEY and CDR2 SVGAGI. The ends were cut back, 6 bases at V and 7 bases at J, with 18 bases in the middle. CDR3 length equals 14 residues. The CDR3 DNA reads TGTGCCAGCAGCAACCTTCAGGGTCCCATTGGCTACACCTTC. This gives the protein CASSNLQGPIGYTF.

The chain recombines TRBV27 with TRBJ1-1; D uncertain. The germline CDR1 and CDR2 sequences are MNHEY and SMNVEV (reference sequence). The germline V and J ends were trimmed by 3 bases and 4 bases, with 12 bases remaining between them. The CDR3 is 14 residues long. The CDR3 DNA reads TGTGCCAGCAGTTTTCGGACTCGGGGCACTGAAGCTTTCTTT. Its protein is CASSFRTRGTEAFF.

The CDR3 nucleotides read TGTGCCAGCAGCCTGGAGGCGGCCACAGATACGCAGTATTTT. Amino acid sequence: CASSLEAATDTQYF. The rearrangement uses TRBV7-2 and TRBJ2-3; a weak D match, TRBD2 (5 bases). CDR1 and CDR2 (germline): SGHTA, FQGNSA. There are 14 residues in the CDR3. V dropped 5 bases and J dropped 2 bases, with 11 bases sitting between them.

The chain is built from TRBV5-1 and TRBJ2-3; D is uncertain. Trimming cost V 4 bases and J 6 bases, with 12 bases left between them. Looked up from germline, CDR1 is SGHRS and CDR2 is YFSETQ. The length of the CDR3 is 13 residues. In DNA form, the CDR3 reads TGCGCCAGCAGCACCGGGCGTTCCGATACGCAGTATTTT. Protein: CASSTGRSDTQYF.

V is TRBV29-1 and J is TRBJ2-1; 8 bases fit TRBD2. V lost 7 bases and J lost 1; bases outside the gene matches: 0. Germline V CDR1 and CDR2: SQVTM, ANQGSEA. The CDR3 has 12 amino acids. The CDR3 coding sequence is TGCAGCGCGGGGGGGTCCTACAATGAGCAGTTCTTC. Translated: CSAGGSYNEQFF.